These 2 T cell receptor beta chains came from one sample sequenced in a study of beta chain features in type 1 diabetes. Expressed TCRB transcripts were sequenced, since all the RNA that had been isolated was reverse transcribed. Sequencing used immunoSEQ multiplex PCR; TCRdb keeps in-frame clones, though not all of them. The sample lists over 120,000 clones, roughly a tenth occurring once. Sequenced sample: central memory CD4+ T cells from blood. The origin of the receptors is a man aged 18 to 29 in good health.

This clone was picked up a small number of times. The rearrangement joins TRBV30 to TRBJ2-1; tentatively, D is TRBD2 (5 bases). This CDR3 has 16 residues. The germline gives CDR1 GTSNPN, CDR2 SVGIG (reference sequence). Trimming left V 4 bases short and J 4 bases short, with 20 bases between. The CDR3 spells CAWNSLAAYNYNEQFF. The CDR3 nucleotides read TGTGCCTGGAATTCTCTAGCCGCCTATAATTACAATGAGCAGTTCTTC.

This clone was counted only a few times. The chain carries TRBV5-1 and TRBJ2-5; possible D gene TRBD1, 5 bases. Germline CDR1 SGHRS, CDR2 YFSETQ. V was trimmed by 4 bases and J by 5 bases, leaving 15 bases between them. The CDR3 has 14 residues. DNA of the CDR3: TGCGCCAGCAGCCTGTCGGACAAAGGGGAGACCCAGTACTTC. Residues: CASSLSDKGETQYF.